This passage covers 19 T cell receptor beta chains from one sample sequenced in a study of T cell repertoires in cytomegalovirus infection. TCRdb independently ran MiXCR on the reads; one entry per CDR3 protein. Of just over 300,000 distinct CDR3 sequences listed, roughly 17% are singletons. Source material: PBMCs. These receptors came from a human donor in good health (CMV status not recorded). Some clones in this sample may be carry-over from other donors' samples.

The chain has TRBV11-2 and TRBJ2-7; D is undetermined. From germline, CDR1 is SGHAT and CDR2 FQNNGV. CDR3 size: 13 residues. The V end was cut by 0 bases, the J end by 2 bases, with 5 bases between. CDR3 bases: TGTGCCAGCAGCTTAGAAACCCCCTACGAGCAGTACTTC. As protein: CASSLETPYEQYF.

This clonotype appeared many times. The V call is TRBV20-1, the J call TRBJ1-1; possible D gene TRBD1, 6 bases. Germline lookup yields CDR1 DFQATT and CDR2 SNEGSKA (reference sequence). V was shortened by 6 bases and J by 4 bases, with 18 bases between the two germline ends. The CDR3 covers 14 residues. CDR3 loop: CSAPVPRGPTEAFF. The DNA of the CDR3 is TGCAGTGCCCCCGTCCCCAGGGGCCCCACTGAAGCTTTCTTT.

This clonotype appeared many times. In nucleotides, the CDR3 is TGTGCCAGCAGCTCTGACGGCTACGAGCAGTACTTC. Protein: CASSSDGYEQYF. The chain is built from TRBV7-2 and TRBJ2-7; D gene ambiguous. Trimming shortened V by 4 bases and J by 3 bases, and 7 bases separated the two germline ends. This CDR3 is built from 12 residues. Germline V CDR1 and CDR2: SGHTA, FQGNSA.

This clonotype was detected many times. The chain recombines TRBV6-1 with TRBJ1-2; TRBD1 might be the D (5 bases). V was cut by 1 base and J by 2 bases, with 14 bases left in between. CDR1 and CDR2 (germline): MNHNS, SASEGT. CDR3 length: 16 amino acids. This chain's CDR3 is CASSEGQGALNYGYTF. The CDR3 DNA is TGTGCCAGCAGTGAAGGCCAAGGGGCACTAAACTATGGCTACACCTTC.

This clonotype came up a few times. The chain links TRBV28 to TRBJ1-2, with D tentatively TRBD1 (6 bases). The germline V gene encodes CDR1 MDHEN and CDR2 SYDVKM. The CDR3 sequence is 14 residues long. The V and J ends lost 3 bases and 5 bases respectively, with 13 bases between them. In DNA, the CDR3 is TGTGCCAGCAGTTTGTCCGGGACATCGTATGGCTACACCTTC. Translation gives CASSLSGTSYGYTF.

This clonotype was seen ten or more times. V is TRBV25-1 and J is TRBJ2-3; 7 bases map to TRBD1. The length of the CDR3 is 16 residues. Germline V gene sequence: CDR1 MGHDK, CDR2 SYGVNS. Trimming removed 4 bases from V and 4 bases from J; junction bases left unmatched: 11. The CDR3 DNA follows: TGTGCCAGCAGTGGGTACGAGACAGGGTACCCAGATACGCAGTATTTT. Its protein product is CASSGYETGYPDTQYF.

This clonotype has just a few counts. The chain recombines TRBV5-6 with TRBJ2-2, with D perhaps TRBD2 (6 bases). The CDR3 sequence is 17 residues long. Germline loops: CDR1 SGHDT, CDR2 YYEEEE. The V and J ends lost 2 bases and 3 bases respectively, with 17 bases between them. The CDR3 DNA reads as TGTGCCAGCAGCTTTTCAATGGTCAGGAGGGACACCGGGGAGCTGTTTTTT. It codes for CASSFSMVRRDTGELFF.

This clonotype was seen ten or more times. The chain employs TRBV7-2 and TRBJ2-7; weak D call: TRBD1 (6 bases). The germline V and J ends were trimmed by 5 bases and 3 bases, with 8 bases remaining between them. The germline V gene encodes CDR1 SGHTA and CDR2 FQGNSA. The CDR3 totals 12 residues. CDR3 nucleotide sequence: TGTGCCAGCAGCCAACAGGGCTACGAGCAGTACTTC. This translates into CASSQQGYEQYF.

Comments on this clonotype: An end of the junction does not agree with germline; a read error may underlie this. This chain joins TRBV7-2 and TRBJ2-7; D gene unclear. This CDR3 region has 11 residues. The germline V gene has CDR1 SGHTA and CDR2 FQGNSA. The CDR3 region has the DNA TGTGCCAGAAGCTTAGCCTATGAGCAGTACTTC. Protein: CARSLAYEQYF.

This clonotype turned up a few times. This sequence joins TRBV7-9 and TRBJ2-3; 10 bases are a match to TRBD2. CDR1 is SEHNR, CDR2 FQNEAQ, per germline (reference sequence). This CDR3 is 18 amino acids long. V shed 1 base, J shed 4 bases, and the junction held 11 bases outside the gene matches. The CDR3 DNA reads TGTGCCAGCAGCTTAGGGTCTAGCGGGGGCCCGATGGCAGATACGCAGTATTTT. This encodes CASSLGSSGGPMADTQYF.

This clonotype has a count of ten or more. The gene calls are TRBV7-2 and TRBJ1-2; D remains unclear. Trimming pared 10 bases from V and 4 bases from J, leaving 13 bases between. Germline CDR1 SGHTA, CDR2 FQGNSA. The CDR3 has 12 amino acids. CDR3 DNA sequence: TGTGCCAAGCACGATTTCGGCTATGGCTACACCTTC. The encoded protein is CAKHDFGYGYTF.

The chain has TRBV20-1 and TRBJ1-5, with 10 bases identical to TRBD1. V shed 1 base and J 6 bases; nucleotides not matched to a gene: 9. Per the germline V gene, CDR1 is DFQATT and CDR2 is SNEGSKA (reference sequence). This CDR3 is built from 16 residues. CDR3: CSARGATGGHGQPQHF. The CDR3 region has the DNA TGCAGTGCTAGAGGGGCGACAGGGGGCCACGGTCAGCCCCAGCATTTT.

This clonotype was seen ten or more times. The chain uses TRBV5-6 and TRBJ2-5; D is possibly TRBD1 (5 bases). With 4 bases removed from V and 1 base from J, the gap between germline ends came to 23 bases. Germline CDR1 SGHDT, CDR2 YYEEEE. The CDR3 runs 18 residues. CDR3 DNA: TGTGCCAGCAGCCCTGGTCTTGTAAGGGGATCATTCCAAGAGACCCAGTACTTC. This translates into CASSPGLVRGSFQETQYF.

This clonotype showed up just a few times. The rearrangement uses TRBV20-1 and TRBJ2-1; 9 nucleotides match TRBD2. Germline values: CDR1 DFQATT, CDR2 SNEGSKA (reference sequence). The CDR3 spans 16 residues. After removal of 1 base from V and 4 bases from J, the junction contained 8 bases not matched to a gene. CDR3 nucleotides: TGCAGTGCTAGAGCGGGAGCGGGGGGCCATTACAATGAGCAGTTCTTC. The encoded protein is CSARAGAGGHYNEQFF.

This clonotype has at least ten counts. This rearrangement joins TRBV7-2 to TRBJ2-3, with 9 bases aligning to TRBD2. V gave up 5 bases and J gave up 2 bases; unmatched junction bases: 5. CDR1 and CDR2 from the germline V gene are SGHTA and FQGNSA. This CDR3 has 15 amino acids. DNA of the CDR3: TGTGCCAGCAGCAGACTAGCGGACTACACAGATACGCAGTATTTT. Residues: CASSRLADYTDTQYF.

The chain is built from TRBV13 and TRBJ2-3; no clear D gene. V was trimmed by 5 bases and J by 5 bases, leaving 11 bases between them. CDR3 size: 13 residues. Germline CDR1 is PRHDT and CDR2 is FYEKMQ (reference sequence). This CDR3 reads CASSPHPGDTQYF. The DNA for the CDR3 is TGTGCCAGCAGCCCGCATCCCGGAGATACGCAGTATTTT.

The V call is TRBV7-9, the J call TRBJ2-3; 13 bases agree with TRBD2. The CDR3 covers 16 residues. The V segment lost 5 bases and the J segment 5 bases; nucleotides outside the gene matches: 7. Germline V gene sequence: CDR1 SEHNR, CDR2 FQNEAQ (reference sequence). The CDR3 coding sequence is TGTGCCAGCAGCACCACACTAGCGGGGGGGCGAGATACGCAGTATTTT. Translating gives CASSTTLAGGRDTQYF.

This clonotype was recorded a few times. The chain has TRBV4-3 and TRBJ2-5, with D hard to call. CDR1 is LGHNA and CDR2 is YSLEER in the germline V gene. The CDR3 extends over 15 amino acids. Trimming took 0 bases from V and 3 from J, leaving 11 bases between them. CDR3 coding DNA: TGCGCCAGCAGCCAAGAGTCACAAGCGAAAGAGACCCAGTACTTC. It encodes CASSQESQAKETQYF.

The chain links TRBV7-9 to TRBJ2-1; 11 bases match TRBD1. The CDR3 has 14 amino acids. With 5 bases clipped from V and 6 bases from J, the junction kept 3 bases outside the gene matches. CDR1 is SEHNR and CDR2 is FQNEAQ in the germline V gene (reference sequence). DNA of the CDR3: TGTGCCAGCAGCCCTGGGACAGGGGGCAATGAGCAGTTCTTC. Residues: CASSPGTGGNEQFF.